This T cell receptor beta chain was recorded in a study of cytomegalovirus exposure and HLA in healthy donors (TCRdb year 2017). For the wider study: In an earlier analysis of some 550 of the donors, 276 Gb of sequence data and 100 million or so unique TCR beta sequences from 150 million to 200 million T cells were reported. An early release covering 550 to 650 HLA-typed donors comprised about 310 gigabases of sequencing data and roughly 86 million unique TCR sequences. Of the 300 to 500 genotyped donors, 81% were placed in the genetic ancestry cluster associated with self-reported Caucasian donors. The aim of the study was to test whether cataloging public T cell receptors could identify signatures of past pathogen exposure. Using immunosequencing, the study profiled T cell repertoires from some 670 subjects and related those repertoires to cytomegalovirus serostatus. In addition to the first cohort of 666 subjects, a separate validation cohort of approximately 130 different subjects was used. High-throughput TCR immunosequencing, statistical association of individual TCRs with disease status, and machine learning were combined to predict cytomegalovirus infection status. A later analysis re-analyzed previously published TCR beta repertoires from approximately 670 donors and added high-resolution HLA genotyping to study TCR occurrence patterns. In the later analysis, no new phenotypic data were used to find candidate immune exposures; instead, reliance was placed on TCR beta sequences and their occurrence across donors. In an earlier analysis of about 590 of the donors, high-throughput TCR beta sequencing was used to judge whether each TCR beta V gene segment behaved as functional or pseudogenic. Donor age, sex, ethnicity and CMV serostatus were collected together with the repertoire data. Genome-wide SNP genotypes for about 65% of the 666 donors were used in a later genetic analysis, which treated that subset as a discovery cohort. Every discovery cohort repertoire had been produced on one sequencing platform. Class I and class II HLA loci were covered by the typing at four-digit resolution. The number of donors typed differed by locus, with 629-630 for A, B, C, DRB1 and DQB1, 522 for DQA1, over 600 for DPA1, and under 490 for DPB1. A handful of DR-DQ haplotypes were handled as single units for association and clustering because linkage in the cohort was strong. Across about 370 genotyped donors of the cohort, an average of about 220,000 unique TCR beta nucleotide sequences per donor were sequenced, and 15% to 20% of those sequences were non-productive.

Libraries were made using the immunoSEQ multiplex PCR assay. For the multiplex PCR, a mixture combining 60 forward primers for TCR Vbeta segments and 13 reverse primers for TCR Jbeta segments was used. The CDR3 region of rearranged TCR beta genes was amplified from genomic DNA with a multiplex PCR assay. The amplified TCR beta libraries were sequenced on the Illumina HiSeq System as 87-base-pair reads. Regarding the original processing steps: A later analysis tallied roughly 76 million unique TCR beta chains across the 700 or so repertoires, and approximately 12 million of those chains were shared by two or more donors. Raw reads were error-corrected and collapsed into unique sequences with a nearest-neighbor algorithm that merged closely related sequences to remove PCR and sequencing errors. Alignment of CDR3 sequences to IMGT reference sequences was used to assign V, D and J gene segments. For a sequence to be retained, at least a six-nucleotide match to both a V gene segment and a J gene segment was required. Rearrangements were classified as productive when the CDR3 lacked stop codons and remained in frame with V and J, and all other rearrangements were classified as non-productive. Following IMGT convention, CDR3 was defined as the stretch from the second conserved V-encoded cysteine up to the conserved J-encoded phenylalanine. The earlier analysis of some 580 of the donors excluded any sequence lacking an unambiguous match to a single V gene segment. An earlier analysis of a few hundred of the donors classified V segments as functional when productive rearrangements were above 56.7% and as segregating when the standard deviation between donors was above 5%. A statistical classification framework was built for diagnosing cytomegalovirus status from the catalog of TCR beta chain sequences. In a later analysis, V and J genes were assigned by comparing TCR nucleotide sequences against IMGT/GENE-DB human TR gene sequences. The TCRdist pipeline was used in a later analysis to assign CDR3 sequences and most-parsimonious VDJ recombination scenarios. In a later analysis, each TCR beta chain was defined by its CDR3 amino acid sequence together with its V-gene family, and reads lacking a unique V-gene family were excluded. In a later analysis, 500 to 700 highly shared, low-generation-probability nucleotide sequences were removed to address suspected cross-contamination and a sequencing artifact. For each public chain, a later analysis derived a clonal expansion index from normalized ranks of inferred template counts within each repertoire. Generation probabilities in a later analysis came from a VDJ recombination model fitted to out-of-frame rearrangements, and those results were checked against IGoR. A later analysis scored TCR-TCR, TCR-HLA and TCR-CMV co-occurrence with hypergeometric tests, applying a repertoire-size bias correction to TCR pairs. False discovery rates were estimated in a later analysis by permuting HLA or CMV assignments 20 times. A later analysis grouped co-occurring TCRs with DBSCAN, adding TCRdist sequence similarity when clustering within HLA-allele-positive subsets. Repertoires with fewer than 30,000 or more than 120,000 public chains were left out of co-occurrence clustering, as were five repertoires with anomalous nucleotide sharing. Entries here come from immuneACCESS through TCRdb and include only in-frame sequences with V and J called. Some clones fail to appear in such tables; in the studies checked, an unresolved V gene covers under half of the shortfall, and the cause of the remainder is unknown. From that table come the V and J calls and clone size; the DNA was used to work out D and trimming. The sample table contains 110,000 to 150,000 clones; only one count was recorded for about three quarters of them. The leading ten clones occupy about 3.8% of the sample.

The full study reports these points: Immune exposure information for the cohort was limited to CMV serostatus. Linkage disequilibrium might explain the correlated functional status among segregating V segments, but an unknown experimental factor could not be excluded. An earlier analysis of around 540 of the donors showed that most TCR beta V segments appeared in productive rearrangements either about 90% or about 30% of the time, which broadly matched IMGT annotations. In a later analysis, several top co-occurrence clusters were reported to appear linked to parvovirus B19, influenza, CMV and Epstein-Barr virus. In a later analysis, the rate of TCR association differed among HLA loci, with DRB1 alleles having the most associated TCRs and HLA-C alleles having the fewest. A later genetic analysis reported fewer N-insertions in productive TCRs among donors in an Asian-associated ancestry cluster than the roughly 700-donor mean. The authors suggested that the approach could potentially be generalized to other disease states and immunological phenotypes. Sequencing depth was assumed to be roughly uniform across donors in the presence/absence analyses, though that assumption may not hold. In this cohort, only TCR beta chains were sequenced, and detectable features were limited by the absence of alpha or paired-chain data. The classifier was reported to diagnose cytomegalovirus status with high specificity and sensitivity in both the original cohort and the validation cohort. When HLA alleles, especially DR and DQ, strongly co-occurred, TCR associations were difficult to assign to individual alleles. The sequencing pipeline was judged likely to have produced a cluster of highly shared sequence variants as a technical artifact. A further reported finding was that TCR beta sequences accurately predicted the HLA-A and HLA-B alleles for most subjects in the first cohort. Because counts were too low, 15 or so rarely observed V segments, including chromosome 9 orphons, were excluded from the earlier analysis of several hundred of the donors. The 87-base-pair reads could not distinguish some IMGT-functional V segments, including TRBV6-2 and TRBV6-3, so those segments were excluded. In a later analysis, most CMV-associated TCR beta chains were found to appear HLA-restricted, with HLA associations seemingly driven largely by CMV exposure. Specific HLA alleles were associated with about 17,000 TCR beta sequences at a false discovery rate of 0.05 in a later analysis. HLA typing was unavailable for some donors at each locus, so association tests used only the typed subset. Most TCR sequences were seen in very few donors, while some public TCRs were found in many individuals. The study gave a list of about 160 TCR beta chains associated with cytomegalovirus. In vitro tests confirmed that a few of the cytomegalovirus-associated TCR beta chains recognize cytomegalovirus antigens. V-gene and J-gene trimming of TCR beta chains was associated with a missense DCLRE1C variant in a later genetic analysis, and the association was replicated in an independent cohort. Compared with equally common non-associated chains, HLA-associated TCR beta chains in a later analysis were more clonally expanded and had lower generation probabilities.

This clone came up a few times. The antigen this receptor binds is unknown. No base-level quality is on record; no much larger clone is a single base apart. In total, 630 or so healthy bone marrow donors made up the cohort. All cohort members were sampled while nominally healthy, although unrecorded immune exposures were likely present. The donor was CMV seronegative and was included in the group of approximately 350 seronegative cohort members. A peripheral blood sample was collected from each donor, and TCR beta sequencing was performed on peripheral blood mononuclear cells. The Qiagen DNeasy Blood Extraction Kit was used to extract genomic DNA from the blood cell samples. Here V drops 7 bases and J drops 0 bases, and the junction holds 1 base not matched to any gene. From the germline V gene, CDR1 is MDHEN and CDR2 is SYDVKM. Counted from cysteine to phenylalanine, this CDR3 has 14 amino acids. This entry keeps only the CDR3 DNA: 42 bases, framed from base 1.

This TCR came from a man in his late teens or twenties in good health and CMV-seronegative. Material: PBMCs. The chain couples TRBV28 to TRBJ2-1, and 9 bases in between align with TRBD2. Read as DNA, the sequence is TGTGCCAGCAAACTAGCGGGCTCCTACAATGAGCAGTTCTTC. The translation is CASKLAGSYNEQFF.